This T cell receptor (beta chain) was observed in a study of Tregs in tolerant kidney transplant recipients. Study-level findings and limits: For some patients, primers changed over time, blocking nucleotide-level comparison.

Looked up from germline, CDR1 is LGHNA and CDR2 is YSLEER. The CDR3 covers 14 residues. Trimming cost V 3 bases and J 8 bases; bases outside gene matches: 6. Turning to this clone: Its antigen remains unknown.

Method: immunoSEQ multiplex PCR; TCRdb's copy keeps in-frame clones and lacks some. The data show 50,000 to 80,000 clones, with nearly 98% seen just once and around 0.34% held by the top ten. The starting material was Tregs from blood, obtained before the transplant. V gene TRBV4-3 combines with J gene TRBJ1-2; the match to TRBD1 covers 10 bases. This TCR came from a human donor who received a combined kidney and bone marrow transplant. The CDR3 region has the DNA TGCGCCAGCAGCCACAGACAGGGGGCGGGCGGCTACACCTTC. Translating gives CASSHRQGAGGYTF.